Listed below are T cell receptor beta chains from one sample, sequenced in a study of blood T cell repertoires in COVID-19. Assay: immunoSEQ multiplex PCR; the TCRdb copy retains only in-frame clones and omits some. The table has 60,000 or so clones, 80% to 90% seen once; the top ten hold 13%. The sample was peripheral blood. The receptor set was obtained from a woman aged 80 or older with acute or convalescent COVID-19. Both conserved end residues are trimmed from each CDR3. The order of the fields is V gene, CDR3 protein.

>TRBV6-5
ASWSRSTGELF
>TRBV12-5
ASGLRGSYQETQY
>TRBV5-8
ASSFKTGGRYEQY
>TRBV5-4
ASSLGSQTNTGELF
>TRBV2
ASSEEGQGRYGYT
>TRBV5-4
ASLNRSVSNYGYT
>TRBV7-2
ASSLEWGQGLSSGYT
>TRBV6-5
ASSYSAPGVSEAF
>TRBV19
ASSTLPGQGNQPQH
>TRBV5-1
ASSPRQGTPYEAF
>TRBV6-2/TRBV6-3
ASSPRTGTSGGLQETQY
>TRBV5-1
ASTRGGTGGNNEQF
>TRBV7-2
ASSLGGGNQPQH
>TRBV12-3/TRBV12-4
ASGQGGTEAF
>TRBV7-2
ASSLADKANYGYT
>TRBV7-9
ASSLDFTNTEAF
>TRBV25-1
ASSASGTPTYEQY
>TRBV5-6
ASSLVSTVYSNEKLF
>TRBV5-4
ASSPGGGIYGYT
>TRBV5-5
ASSLAGGQSNQPQH
>TRBV21-1
ASSKGGDPSANTGELF
>TRBV4-1
ASSQGGNSPLH
>TRBV27
ASRWGLEAF
>TRBV6-5
ASRTGGNGYT